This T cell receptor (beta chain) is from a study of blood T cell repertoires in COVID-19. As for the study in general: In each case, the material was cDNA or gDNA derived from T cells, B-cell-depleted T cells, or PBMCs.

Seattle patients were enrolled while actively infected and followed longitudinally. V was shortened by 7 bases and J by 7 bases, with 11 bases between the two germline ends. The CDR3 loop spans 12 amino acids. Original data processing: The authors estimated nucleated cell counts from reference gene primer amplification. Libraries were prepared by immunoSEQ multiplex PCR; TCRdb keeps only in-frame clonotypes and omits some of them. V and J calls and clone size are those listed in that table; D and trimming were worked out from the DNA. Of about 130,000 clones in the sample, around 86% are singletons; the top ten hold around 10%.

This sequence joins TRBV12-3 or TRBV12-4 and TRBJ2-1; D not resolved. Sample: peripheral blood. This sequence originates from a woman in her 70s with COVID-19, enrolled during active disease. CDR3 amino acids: CASTLFANEQFF. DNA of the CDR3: TGTGCCAGCACCCTTTTCGCGAATGAGCAGTTCTTC.